This record concerns one T cell receptor beta chain sequence. With 60 Vbeta and 13 Jbeta primers, the PCR was carried out. TCRdb's table, derived via immunoSEQ multiplex PCR, lists solely in-frame clones and lacks some. This table has 150,000 to 200,000 clones, around 79% appearing once. The entry originates in a study of cytomegalovirus exposure and HLA in healthy donors. This CDR3 comprises 14 residues. CDR1 SGHAT and CDR2 FQNNGV come from the germline V gene. Trimming took 4 bases from V and 1 from J; bases not matched to a gene: 3. The chain carries TRBV11-2 and TRBJ1-1; 7 positions match TRBD1. The source of this sequence is a middle-aged woman in good health and CMV-seropositive. The sequenced material came from PBMCs. Here the CDR3 DNA reads TGTGCCAGCAGCTGGCGGACAGGGAACACTGAAGCTTTCTTT. It specifies CASSWRTGNTEAFF. The variable domain in full, completed from reference TRBV11-2 and TRBJ1-1, reads EAGVAQSPRYKIIEKRQSVAFWCNPISGHATLYWYQQILGQGPKLLIQFQNNGVVDDSQLPKDRFSAERLKGVDSTLKIQPAKLEDSAVYLCASSWRTGNTEAFFGQGTRLTVV.